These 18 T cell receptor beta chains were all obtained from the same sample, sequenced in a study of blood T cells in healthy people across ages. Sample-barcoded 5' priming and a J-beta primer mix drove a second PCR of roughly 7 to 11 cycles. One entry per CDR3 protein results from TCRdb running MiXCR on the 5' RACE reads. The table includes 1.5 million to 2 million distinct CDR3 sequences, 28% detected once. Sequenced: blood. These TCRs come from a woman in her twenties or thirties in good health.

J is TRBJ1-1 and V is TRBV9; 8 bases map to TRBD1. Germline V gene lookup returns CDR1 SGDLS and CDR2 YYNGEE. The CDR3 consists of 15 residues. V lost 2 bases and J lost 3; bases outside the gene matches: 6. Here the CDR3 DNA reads TGTGCCAGCAGCGTCACGGACAGGGCCTACACTGAAGCTTTCTTT. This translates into CASSVTDRAYTEAFF.

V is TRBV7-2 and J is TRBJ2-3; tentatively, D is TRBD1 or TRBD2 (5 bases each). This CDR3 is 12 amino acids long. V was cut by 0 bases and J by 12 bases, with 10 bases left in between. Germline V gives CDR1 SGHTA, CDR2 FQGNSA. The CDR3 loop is CASSLARGPQYF. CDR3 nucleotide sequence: TGTGCCAGCAGCTTAGCACGGGGACCCCAGTATTTT.

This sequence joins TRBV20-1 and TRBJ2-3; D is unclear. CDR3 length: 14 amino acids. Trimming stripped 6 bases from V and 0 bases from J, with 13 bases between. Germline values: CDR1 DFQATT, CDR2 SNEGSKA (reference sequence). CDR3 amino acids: CSAFPQVSTDTQYF. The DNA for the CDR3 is TGCAGTGCGTTCCCTCAAGTCAGCACAGATACGCAGTATTTT.

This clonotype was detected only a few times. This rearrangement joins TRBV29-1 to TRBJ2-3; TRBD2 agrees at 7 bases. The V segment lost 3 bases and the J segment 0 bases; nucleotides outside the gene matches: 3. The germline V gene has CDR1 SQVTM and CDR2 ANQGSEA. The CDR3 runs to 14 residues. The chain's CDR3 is CSVELGGSTDTQYF. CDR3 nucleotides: TGCAGCGTTGAGTTGGGGGGGAGCACAGATACGCAGTATTTT.

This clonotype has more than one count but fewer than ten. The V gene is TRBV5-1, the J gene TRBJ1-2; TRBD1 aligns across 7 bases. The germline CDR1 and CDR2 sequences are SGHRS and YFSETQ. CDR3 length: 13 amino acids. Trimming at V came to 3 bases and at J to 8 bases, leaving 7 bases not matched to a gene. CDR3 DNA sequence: TGCGCCAGCAGCTGGGACAGACTTGAGGGCTACACCTTC. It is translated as CASSWDRLEGYTF.

This chain's CDR3 is CSHQHGAGGYNEQFF. In nucleotides, the CDR3 is TGCAGCCACCAGCATGGAGCGGGAGGATACAATGAGCAGTTCTTC. This chain links TRBV29-1 with TRBJ2-1, with 9 bases that match TRBD2. Germline loops: CDR1 SQVTM, CDR2 ANQGSEA. J was trimmed by 4 bases and V by 8 bases; bases with no gene match: 12. The CDR3 length is 15 residues.

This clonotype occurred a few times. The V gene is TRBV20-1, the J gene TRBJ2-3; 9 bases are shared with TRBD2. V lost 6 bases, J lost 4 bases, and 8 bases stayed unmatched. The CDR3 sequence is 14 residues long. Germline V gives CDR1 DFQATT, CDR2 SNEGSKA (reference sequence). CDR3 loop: CSAHSGRSADTQYF. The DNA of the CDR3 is TGCAGTGCCCATAGCGGGAGATCAGCAGATACGCAGTATTTT.

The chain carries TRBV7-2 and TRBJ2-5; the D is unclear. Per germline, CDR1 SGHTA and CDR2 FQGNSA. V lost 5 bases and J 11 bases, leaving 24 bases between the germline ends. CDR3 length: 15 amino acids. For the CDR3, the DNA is TGTGCCAGCAGCCCTCGGACGGACCGTTACGGTGAGCAGTACTTC. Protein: CASSPRTDRYGEQYF.

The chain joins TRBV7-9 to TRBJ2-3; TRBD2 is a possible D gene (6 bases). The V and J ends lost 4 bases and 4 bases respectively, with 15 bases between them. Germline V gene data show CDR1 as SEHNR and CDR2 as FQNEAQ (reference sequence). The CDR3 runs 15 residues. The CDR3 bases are TGTGCCAGCAGCTCCCTTAGCGGAAGATCAGATACGCAGTATTTT. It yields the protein CASSSLSGRSDTQYF. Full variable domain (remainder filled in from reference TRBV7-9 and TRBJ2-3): DTGVSQNPRHKITKRGQNVTFRCDPISEHNRLYWYRQTLGQGPEFLTYFQNEAQLEKSRLLSDRFSAERPKGSFSTLEIQRTEQGDSAMYLCASSSLSGRSDTQYFGPGTRLTVL.

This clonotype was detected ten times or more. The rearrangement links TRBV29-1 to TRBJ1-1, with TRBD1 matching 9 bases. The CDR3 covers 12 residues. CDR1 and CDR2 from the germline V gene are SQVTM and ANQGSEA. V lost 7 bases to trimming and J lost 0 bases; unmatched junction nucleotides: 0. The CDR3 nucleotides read TGCAGCGGGACAGGGGTGAACACTGAAGCTTTCTTT. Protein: CSGTGVNTEAFF.

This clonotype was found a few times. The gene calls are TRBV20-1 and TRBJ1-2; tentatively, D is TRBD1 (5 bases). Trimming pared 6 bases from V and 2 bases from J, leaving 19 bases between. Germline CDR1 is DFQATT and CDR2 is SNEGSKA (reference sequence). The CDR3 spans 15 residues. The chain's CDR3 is CSAIRDPRTNYGYTF. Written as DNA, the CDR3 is TGCAGTGCAATCCGGGACCCCCGAACCAACTATGGCTACACCTTC.

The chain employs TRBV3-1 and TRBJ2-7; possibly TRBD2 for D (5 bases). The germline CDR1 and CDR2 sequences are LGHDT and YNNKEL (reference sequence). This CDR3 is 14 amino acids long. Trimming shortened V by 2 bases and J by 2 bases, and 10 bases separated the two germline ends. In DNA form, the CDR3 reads TGTGCCAGCAGCCAATTTCGGGGAACCTACGAGCAGTACTTC. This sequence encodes CASSQFRGTYEQYF.

The CDR3 reads CASSLGQGKAEAFF. CDR3 sequence (DNA): TGTGCCAGCAGCTTAGGACAGGGTAAAGCTGAAGCTTTCTTT. This chain joins TRBV7-9 and TRBJ1-1; 7 positions match TRBD1. Germline V gives CDR1 SEHNR, CDR2 FQNEAQ (reference sequence). The length of the CDR3 is 14 residues. The ends lost 1 base at V and 6 bases at J; junction bases unmatched: 5.

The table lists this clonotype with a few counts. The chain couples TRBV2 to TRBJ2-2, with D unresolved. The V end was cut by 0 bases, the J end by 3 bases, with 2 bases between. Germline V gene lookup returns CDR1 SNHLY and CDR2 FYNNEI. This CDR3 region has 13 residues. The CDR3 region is CASSEAHTGELFF. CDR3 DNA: TGTGCCAGCAGTGAAGCGCACACCGGGGAGCTGTTTTTT.

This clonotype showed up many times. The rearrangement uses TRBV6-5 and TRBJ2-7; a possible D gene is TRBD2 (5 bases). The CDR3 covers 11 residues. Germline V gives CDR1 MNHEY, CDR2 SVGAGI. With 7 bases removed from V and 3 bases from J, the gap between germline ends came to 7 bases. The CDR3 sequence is CASKEGYEQYF. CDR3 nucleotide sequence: TGTGCCAGCAAAGAGGGCTACGAGCAGTACTTC.

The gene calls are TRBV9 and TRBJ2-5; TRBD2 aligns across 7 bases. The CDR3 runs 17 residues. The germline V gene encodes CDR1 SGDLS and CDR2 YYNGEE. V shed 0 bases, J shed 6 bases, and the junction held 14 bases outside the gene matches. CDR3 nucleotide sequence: TGTGCCAGCAGCGTAGAAGTTAGCGGGTCATCCGGGAAGACCCAGTACTTC. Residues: CASSVEVSGSSGKTQYF.

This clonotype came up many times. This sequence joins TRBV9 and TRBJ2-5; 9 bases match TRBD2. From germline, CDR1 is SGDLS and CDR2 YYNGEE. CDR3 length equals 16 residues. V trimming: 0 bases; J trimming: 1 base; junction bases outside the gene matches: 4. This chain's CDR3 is CASSVGQAGGQETQYF. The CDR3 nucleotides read TGTGCCAGCAGCGTAGGTCAAGCGGGGGGCCAAGAGACCCAGTACTTC.

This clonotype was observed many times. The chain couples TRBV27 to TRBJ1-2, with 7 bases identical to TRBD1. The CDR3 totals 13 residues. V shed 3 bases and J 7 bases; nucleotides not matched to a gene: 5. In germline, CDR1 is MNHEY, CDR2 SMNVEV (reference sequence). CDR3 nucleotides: TGTGCCAGCAGTTTCTCAGGGGGAACTGGCTACACCTTC. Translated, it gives CASSFSGGTGYTF.